The 11 T cell receptor beta chains in this list originate from one sample, sequenced in a study of blood T cell repertoires in COVID-19. Clones were sequenced by immunoSEQ multiplex PCR, and TCRdb holds only the in-frame ones, with some missing. The repertoire consists of 85,000 to 100,000 clones, with 75% to 95% occurring once and the leading ten covering 1.7%. The sequenced material came from peripheral blood. The receptors derive from a man in his sixties with acute or convalescent COVID-19.

This chain joins TRBV7-7 and TRBJ1-4, with TRBD1 matching over 12 bases. The CDR3 is 16 residues long. The trim removed 5 bases at V and 5 bases at J, leaving 6 bases unmatched. Germline-derived CDR1 and CDR2 are SSHAT and FNYEAQ (reference sequence). The CDR3 here is CASSPGQGALNEKLFF. As DNA, the CDR3 is TGTGCCAGCAGCCCGGGACAGGGGGCCCTAAATGAAAAACTGTTTTTT. Using reference TRBV7-7 and TRBJ1-4 for the parts outside the CDR3, the full variable domain is GAGVSQSPRYKVTKRGQDVTLRCDPISSHATLYWYQQALGQGPEFLTYFNYEAQPDKSGLPSDRFSAERPEGSISTLTIQRTEQRDSAMYRCASSPGQGALNEKLFFGSGTQLSVL.

As to this clone: The same CDR3 also results from other DNA sequences found in this sample. The V call is TRBV10-3, the J call TRBJ1-1, with 11 bases aligning to TRBD1. The CDR3 totals 15 residues. J gave up 4 bases and V 0 bases, and 1 base lay outside the gene matches. From germline, CDR1 is ENHRY and CDR2 SYGVKD. The CDR3 spells CAISESGTGGTEAFF. The CDR3 DNA reads TGTGCCATCAGTGAGTCCGGGACAGGGGGCACTGAAGCTTTCTTT.

The chain couples TRBV6-6 to TRBJ2-7; 10 bases are shared with TRBD1. The CDR3 covers 14 residues. V gave up 6 bases and J gave up 3 bases; unmatched junction bases: 5. Germline V gene lookup returns CDR1 MNHNY and CDR2 SVGAGI (reference sequence). In nucleotides, the CDR3 is TGTGCCAGCAGCCGGGACAGGGGTATCTACGAGCAGTACGTC. Translating it yields CASSRDRGIYEQYV.

The J gene is TRBJ1-1, the V gene TRBV29-1, with 7 bases fitting TRBD1. This CDR3 spans 10 amino acids. Germline trimming cut 4 bases from V and 8 bases from J; bases unmatched to any gene: 1. From germline, CDR1 is SQVTM and CDR2 ANQGSEA. The CDR3 sequence: CSVGDREAFF. In DNA form, the CDR3 reads TGCAGCGTTGGGGACAGAGAAGCTTTCTTT.

This chain connects TRBV7-9 to TRBJ1-3; D not resolved. V was shortened by 4 bases and J by 0 bases, with 4 bases between the two germline ends. There are 13 residues in the CDR3. CDR1 and CDR2 (germline): SEHNR, FQNEAQ (reference sequence). This CDR3 reads CASSSNSGNTIYF. The DNA of the CDR3 is TGTGCCAGCAGCTCTAACTCTGGAAACACCATATATTTT.

V gene TRBV3-1 (or the pseudogene TRBV3-2) combines with J gene TRBJ1-2; weak D call: TRBD1 (6 bases). Germline V gives CDR1 LGHDT, CDR2 YNNKEL (reference sequence). V was trimmed by 1 base and J by 5 bases, leaving 11 bases between them. The CDR3 contains 14 residues. The CDR3, as DNA: TGTGCCAGCAGCCAAGGGGGAACAGGGTATGGCTACACCTTC. This gives the protein CASSQGGTGYGYTF.

The V gene is TRBV18, the J gene TRBJ1-1; D is undetermined. V lost 6 bases and J lost 3, with 14 bases in between. CDR1 is KGHSH and CDR2 is LQKENI in the germline V gene. This CDR3 has 14 amino acids. The CDR3 here is CASSSTDKDTEAFF. CDR3 bases: TGTGCCAGCTCCTCTACAGATAAGGACACTGAAGCTTTCTTT.

V gene TRBV10-3 combines with J gene TRBJ2-1, with 7 bases aligning to TRBD2. With 0 bases clipped from V and 2 bases from J, the junction kept 1 base outside the gene matches. The germline V gene has CDR1 ENHRY and CDR2 SYGVKD. CDR3 length: 15 amino acids. CDR3 in DNA: TGTGCCATCAGTGAGTCCCTAGCGGCCTACAATGAGCAGTTCTTC. Its translation: CAISESLAAYNEQFF.

The rearrangement joins TRBV11-2 to TRBJ1-1, with D unclear. V lost 5 bases and J 4 bases, leaving 17 bases between the germline ends. CDR1 is SGHAT and CDR2 is FQNNGV in the germline V gene. The CDR3 has 15 residues. CDR3 protein: CASSQAGRLGTEAFF. CDR3 in DNA: TGTGCCAGCAGCCAGGCCGGGAGACTAGGCACTGAAGCTTTCTTT.

The V and J genes are TRBV6-5 and TRBJ1-1; 9 bases fit TRBD1. The CDR3 has 13 residues. In germline, CDR1 is MNHEY, CDR2 SVGAGI. V lost 6 bases, J lost 8 bases, and 7 bases stayed unmatched. CDR3 amino acids: CASSKQGALEAFF. CDR3 nucleotides: TGTGCCAGCAGCAAACAGGGGGCCCTCGAAGCTTTCTTT.

This chain uses TRBV30 with TRBJ2-7; TRBD2 matches at 10 bases. Trimming took 2 bases from V and 3 from J; bases not matched to a gene: 4. CDR1 GTSNPN and CDR2 SVGIG come from the germline V gene (reference sequence). This CDR3 comprises 14 residues. The CDR3 coding sequence is TGTGCCTGGAGTCCGGCTAGCGGGGGCTACGAGCAGTACTTC. Translated, it gives CAWSPASGGYEQYF.